The present T cell receptor (beta chain) was sequenced within a study of response to subunit inactivated influenza vaccine. Study-wide points: The authors put forward the suggestion that each seasonal influenza vaccination may bring in only a limited number of new T cells.

About this clonotype: The target antigen is unknown.

TCRdb ran MiXCR on the RT-PCR reads and lists one entry per CDR3 protein. This sample yields roughly 500,000 distinct CDR3 sequences, of which approximately 24% are seen a single time; 1.5% to 2% belongs to the top ten. The input for sequencing was CD4+ T cells sorted from PBMCs, taken 5 days after vaccination. The source is a man in his fifties who received an inactivated influenza vaccine.

Here the CDR3 reads CASRTRTGVITEAFF. The CDR3 DNA reads as TGTGCCAGCCGAACGAGGACAGGGGTTATAACTGAAGCTTTCTTT. The V and J genes are TRBV6-2 or TRBV6-3 and TRBJ1-1, with 9 positions matching TRBD1. J gave up 5 bases and V 8 bases, and 12 bases lay outside the gene matches. Germline V CDR1 and CDR2: MNHEY, SVGEGT. CDR3 length: 15 residues.